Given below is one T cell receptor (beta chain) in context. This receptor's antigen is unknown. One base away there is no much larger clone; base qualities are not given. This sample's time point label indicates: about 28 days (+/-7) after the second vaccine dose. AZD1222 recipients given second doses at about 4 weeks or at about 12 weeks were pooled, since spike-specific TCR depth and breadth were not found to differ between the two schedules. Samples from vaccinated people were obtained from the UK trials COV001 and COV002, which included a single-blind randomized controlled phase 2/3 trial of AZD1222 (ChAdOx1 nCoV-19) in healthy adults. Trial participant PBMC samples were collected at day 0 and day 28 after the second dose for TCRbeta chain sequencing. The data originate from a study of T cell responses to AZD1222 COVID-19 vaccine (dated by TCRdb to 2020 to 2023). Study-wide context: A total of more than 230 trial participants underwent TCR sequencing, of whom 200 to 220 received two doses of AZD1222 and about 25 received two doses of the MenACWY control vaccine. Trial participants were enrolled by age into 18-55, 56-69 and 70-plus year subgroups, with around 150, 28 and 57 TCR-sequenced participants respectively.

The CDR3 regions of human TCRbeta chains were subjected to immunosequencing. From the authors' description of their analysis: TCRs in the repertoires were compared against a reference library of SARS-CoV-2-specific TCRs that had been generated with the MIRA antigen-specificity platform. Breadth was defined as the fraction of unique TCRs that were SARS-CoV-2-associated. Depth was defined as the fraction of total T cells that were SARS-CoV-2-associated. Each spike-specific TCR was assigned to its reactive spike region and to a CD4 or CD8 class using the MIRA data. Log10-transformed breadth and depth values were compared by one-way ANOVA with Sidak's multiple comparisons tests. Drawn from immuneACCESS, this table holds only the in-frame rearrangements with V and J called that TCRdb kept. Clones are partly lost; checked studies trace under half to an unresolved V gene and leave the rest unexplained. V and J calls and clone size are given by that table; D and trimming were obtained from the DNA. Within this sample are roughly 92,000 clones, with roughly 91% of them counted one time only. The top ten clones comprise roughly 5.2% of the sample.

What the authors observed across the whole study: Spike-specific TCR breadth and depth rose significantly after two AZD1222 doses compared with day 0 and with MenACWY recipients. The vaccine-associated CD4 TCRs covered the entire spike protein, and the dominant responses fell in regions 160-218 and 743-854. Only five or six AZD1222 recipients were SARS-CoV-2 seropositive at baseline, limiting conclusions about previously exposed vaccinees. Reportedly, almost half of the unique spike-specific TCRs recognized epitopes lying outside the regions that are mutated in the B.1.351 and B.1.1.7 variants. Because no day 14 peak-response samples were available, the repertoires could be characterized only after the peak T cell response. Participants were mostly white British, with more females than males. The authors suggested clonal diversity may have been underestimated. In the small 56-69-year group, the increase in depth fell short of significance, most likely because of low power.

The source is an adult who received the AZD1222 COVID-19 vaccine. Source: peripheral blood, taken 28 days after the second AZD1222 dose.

The nucleotide sequence reads as follows: TGTGCCAGCAGCTCCCGTAAAGGTGGTGAGCAGTTCTTC. This gives the protein CASSSRKGGEQFF. The chain is assembled from TRBV7-3 and TRBJ2-1; no D gene is confidently identified. Including the terminal cysteine and phenylalanine, the CDR3 comprises 13 residues. The sequence is cut down to CDR3 DNA, 39 bases in frame from base 1. The germline V gene specifies SGHTA as CDR1 and FQGTGA as CDR2. V and J lose 4 bases and 9 bases, and a span of 13 bases separates them.